This T cell receptor beta chain came from a study of blood T cell repertoires in COVID-19 (dated by TCRdb to the early 2020s). General notes on the study: Samples from collaborators originated in the United States, Italy and Spain and spanned both the acute and convalescent phases of COVID-19. The prospective study material was composed of cDNA or gDNA derived from T cells, B-cell-depleted T cells, or PBMCs. The dataset comprised deeply sampled blood TCRbeta repertoires from subjects exposed to, actively infected with, or recovered from COVID-19. A freely available public database, intended as a resource for researchers studying the immune response to SARS-CoV-2, is where the repertoires were released. Samples were obtained from the ongoing ImmuneRACE study (first 160 participants) and from 950 to 1,500 subjects provided by 6 global collaborators. Nearly every sample came with metadata listing a de-identified subject ID, COVID-19 status, age in years and sex. Where HLA class I and class II types were available, the types were taken from metadata supplied by the sample provider, not from assay-based typing. Study-wide findings and limitations: The amount of clinical and demographic metadata varied by source and participant and was provided uncurated.

The CDR3 numbers 14 residues from cysteine through phenylalanine. Just CDR3 DNA is preserved here, 42 bases in frame from base 1. Participants in the prospective study were aged roughly 18 to 100 years, lived in some 24 United States geographic areas, and enrolled through a virtual design. In the prospective study, participants were assigned to cohorts based on the clinical history participants reported in a screening survey and a study questionnaire. In the prospective study, mobile phlebotomists collected whole blood, serum and a nasopharyngeal or oropharyngeal swab from each participant. Prospective study participants could optionally give additional blood draws and questionnaires over an approximately two-month period. Before DNA extraction, prospective study blood samples were shipped either frozen or at room temperature. The immunoSEQ Assay, a bias-controlled multiplex PCR, was used to amplify TCRbeta CDR3 regions from genomic DNA. The paper's processing steps were these. Nucleated cell counts per sample were estimated from amplification of reference gene primers within the assay. Sequence reads were collapsed and filtered to measure the absolute abundance of every unique TCRbeta CDR3 rearrangement. For each sample, productive Simpson clonality was calculated by taking the square root of Simpson's diversity index across productive rearrangements. Not all clones reach the TCRdb copy of this immuneACCESS table, which keeps in-frame sequences only. Checked studies attribute under half of the gap to unresolved V genes and leave the rest unexplained. V, J and clone size reflect that table, while D and trimming were determined from the DNA. A total of 130,000 or so clones appear in this sample, under 90% of them only once. The leading ten clones occupy 2.4% of the sample.

In its sample, this clone was seen a few times. What this receptor recognizes is not known. Per-base qualities were not stored, and no clone one base away is much larger. Source material: PBMCs or T cells enriched from blood (not recorded which). The clonotype comes from a man aged 35-49 years with acute COVID-19. Recombination linked TRBV21-1 to TRBJ2-7; the table's TRBD1 call for D was not verified on the DNA. TRBV21-1 is a recognized pseudogene. The sequenced DNA: TGTGCCAGCACCGAGGGGGACACCGAGTCCGAGCAGTACTTC. Its protein product is CASTEGDTESEQYF.